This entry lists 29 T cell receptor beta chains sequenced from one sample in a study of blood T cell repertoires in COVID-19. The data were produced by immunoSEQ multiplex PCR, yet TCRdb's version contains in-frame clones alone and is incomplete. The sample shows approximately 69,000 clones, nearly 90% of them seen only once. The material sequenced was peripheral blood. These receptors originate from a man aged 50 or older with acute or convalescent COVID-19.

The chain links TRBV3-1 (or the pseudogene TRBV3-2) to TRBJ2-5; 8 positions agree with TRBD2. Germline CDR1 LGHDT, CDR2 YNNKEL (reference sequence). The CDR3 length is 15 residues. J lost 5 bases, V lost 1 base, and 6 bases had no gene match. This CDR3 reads CASSQAGGRKETQYF. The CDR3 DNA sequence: TGTGCCAGCAGCCAAGCCGGCGGGAGGAAGGAGACCCAGTACTTC.

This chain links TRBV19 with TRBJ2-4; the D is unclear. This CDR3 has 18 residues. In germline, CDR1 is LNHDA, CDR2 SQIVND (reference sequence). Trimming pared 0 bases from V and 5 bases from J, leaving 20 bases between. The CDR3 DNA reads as TGTGCCAGTAGTATAGATCGGGTTAACATGGCATCGGAAAACATTCAGTACTTC. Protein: CASSIDRVNMASENIQYF. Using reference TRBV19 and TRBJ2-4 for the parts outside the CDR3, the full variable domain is DGGITQSPKYLFRKEGQNVTLSCEQNLNHDAMYWYRQDPGQGLRLIYYSQIVNDFQKGDIAEGYSVSREKKESFPLTVTSAQKNPTAFYLCASSIDRVNMASENIQYFGAGTRLSVL.

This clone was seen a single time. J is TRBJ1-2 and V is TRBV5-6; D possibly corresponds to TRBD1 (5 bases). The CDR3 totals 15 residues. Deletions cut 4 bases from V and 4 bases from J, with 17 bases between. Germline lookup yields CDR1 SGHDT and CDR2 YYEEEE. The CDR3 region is CASSGKTGSAYGYTF. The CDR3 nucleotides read TGTGCCAGCAGCGGTAAAACAGGTTCAGCCTATGGCTACACCTTC.

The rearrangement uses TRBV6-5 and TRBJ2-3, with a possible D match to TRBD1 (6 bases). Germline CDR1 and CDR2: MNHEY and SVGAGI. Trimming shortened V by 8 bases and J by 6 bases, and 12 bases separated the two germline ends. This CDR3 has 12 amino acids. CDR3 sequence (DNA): TGTGCCAGCGGCACAGGGTTGGATACGCAGTATTTT. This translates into CASGTGLDTQYF.

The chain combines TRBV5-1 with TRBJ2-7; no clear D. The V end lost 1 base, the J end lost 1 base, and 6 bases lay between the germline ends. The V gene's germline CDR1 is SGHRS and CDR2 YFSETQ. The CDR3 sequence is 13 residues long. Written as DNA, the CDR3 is TGCGCCAGCAGCTTGACTTCATCCTACGAGCAGTACTTC. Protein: CASSLTSSYEQYF.

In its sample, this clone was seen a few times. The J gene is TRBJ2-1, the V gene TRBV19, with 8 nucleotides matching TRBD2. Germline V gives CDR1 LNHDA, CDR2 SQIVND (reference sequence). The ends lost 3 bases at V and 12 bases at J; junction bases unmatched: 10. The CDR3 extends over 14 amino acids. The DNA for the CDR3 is TGTGCCAGTAGTATGGAGCGGGAGAGGTCGGGGCAGTTCTTC. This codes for CASSMERERSGQFF.

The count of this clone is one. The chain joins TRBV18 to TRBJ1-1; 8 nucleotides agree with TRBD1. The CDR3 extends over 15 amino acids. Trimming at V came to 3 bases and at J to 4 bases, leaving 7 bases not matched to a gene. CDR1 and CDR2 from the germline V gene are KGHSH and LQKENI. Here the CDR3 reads CASSPLGRGLTEAFF. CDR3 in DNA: TGTGCCAGCTCACCGCTCGGCAGGGGGCTCACTGAAGCTTTCTTT.

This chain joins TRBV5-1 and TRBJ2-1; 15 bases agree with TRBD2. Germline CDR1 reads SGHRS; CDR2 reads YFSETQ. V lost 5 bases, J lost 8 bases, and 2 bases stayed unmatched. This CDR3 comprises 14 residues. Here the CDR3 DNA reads TGCGCCAGCAGGGGACTAGCGGGAGGCGATGAGCAGTTCTTC. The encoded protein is CASRGLAGGDEQFF.

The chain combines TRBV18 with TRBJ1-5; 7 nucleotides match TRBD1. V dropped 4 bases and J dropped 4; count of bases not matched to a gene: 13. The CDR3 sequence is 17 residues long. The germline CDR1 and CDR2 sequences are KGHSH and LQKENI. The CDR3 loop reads CASSRDREPFGNQPQHF. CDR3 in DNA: TGTGCCAGCTCACGTGACAGGGAGCCTTTCGGGAATCAGCCCCAGCATTTT.

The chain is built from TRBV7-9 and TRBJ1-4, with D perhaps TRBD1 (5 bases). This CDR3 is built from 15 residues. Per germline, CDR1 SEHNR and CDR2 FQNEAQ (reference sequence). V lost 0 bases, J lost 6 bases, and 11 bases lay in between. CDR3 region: CASSLAQGTDEKLFF. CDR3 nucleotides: TGTGCCAGCAGCTTAGCCCAGGGTACTGATGAAAAACTGTTTTTT.

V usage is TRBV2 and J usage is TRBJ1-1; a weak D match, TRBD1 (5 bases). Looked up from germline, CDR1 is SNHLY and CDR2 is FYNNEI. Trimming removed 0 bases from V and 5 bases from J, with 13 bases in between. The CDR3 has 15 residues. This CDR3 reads CASSEASGGLTEAFF. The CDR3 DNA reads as TGTGCCAGCAGTGAAGCGTCCGGGGGGTTGACTGAAGCTTTCTTT.

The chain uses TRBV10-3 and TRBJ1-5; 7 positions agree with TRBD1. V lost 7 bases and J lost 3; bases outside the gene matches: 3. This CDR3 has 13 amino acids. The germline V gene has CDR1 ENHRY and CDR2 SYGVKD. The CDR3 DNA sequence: TGTGCCATCAACCAGGGGGTCAATCAGCCCCAGCATTTT. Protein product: CAINQGVNQPQHF.

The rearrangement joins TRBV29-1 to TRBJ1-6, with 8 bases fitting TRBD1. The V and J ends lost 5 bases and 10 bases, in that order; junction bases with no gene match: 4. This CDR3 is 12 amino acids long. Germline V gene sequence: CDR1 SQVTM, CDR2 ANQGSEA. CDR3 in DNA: TGCAGCGTTCGACAGGGGAGCTCACCCCTCCACTTT. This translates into CSVRQGSSPLHF.

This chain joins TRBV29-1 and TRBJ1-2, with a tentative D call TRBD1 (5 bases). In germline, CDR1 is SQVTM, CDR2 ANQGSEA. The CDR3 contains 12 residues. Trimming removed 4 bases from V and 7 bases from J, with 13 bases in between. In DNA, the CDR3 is TGCAGCGTTGTTGGGGGAGCGGGTGGCTACACCTTC. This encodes CSVVGGAGGYTF.

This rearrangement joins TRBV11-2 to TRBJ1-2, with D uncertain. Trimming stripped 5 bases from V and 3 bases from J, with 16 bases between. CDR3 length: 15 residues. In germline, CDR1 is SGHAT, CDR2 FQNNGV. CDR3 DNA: TGTGCCAGCAGCGTAGGGCCGGAGGCGGACTATGGCTACACCTTC. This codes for CASSVGPEADYGYTF.

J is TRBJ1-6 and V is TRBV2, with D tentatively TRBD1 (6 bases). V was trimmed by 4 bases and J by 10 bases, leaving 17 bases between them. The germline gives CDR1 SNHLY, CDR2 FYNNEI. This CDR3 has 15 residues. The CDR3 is CASSVNREFESPLHF. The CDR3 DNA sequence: TGTGCCAGCAGTGTCAACAGGGAATTTGAGTCACCCCTCCACTTT.

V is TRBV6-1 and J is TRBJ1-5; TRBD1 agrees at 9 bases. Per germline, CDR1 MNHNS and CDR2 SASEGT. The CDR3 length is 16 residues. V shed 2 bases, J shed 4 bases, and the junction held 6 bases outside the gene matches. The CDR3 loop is CASSEITGGGNQPQHF. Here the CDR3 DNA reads TGTGCCAGCAGTGAAATAACAGGGGGCGGGAATCAGCCCCAGCATTTT.

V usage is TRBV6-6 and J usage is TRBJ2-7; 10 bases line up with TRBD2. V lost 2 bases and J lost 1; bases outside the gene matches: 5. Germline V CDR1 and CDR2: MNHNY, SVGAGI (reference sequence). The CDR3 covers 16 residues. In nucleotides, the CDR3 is TGTGCCAGCAGTTACAAACTAGCGGGAATTTCCTACGAGCAGTACTTC. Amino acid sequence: CASSYKLAGISYEQYF.

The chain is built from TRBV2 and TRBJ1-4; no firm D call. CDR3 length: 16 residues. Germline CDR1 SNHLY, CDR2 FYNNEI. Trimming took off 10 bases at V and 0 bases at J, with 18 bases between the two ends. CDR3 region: CATHRRREATNEKLFF. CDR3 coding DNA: TGTGCCACCCACCGACGAAGGGAGGCAACTAATGAAAAACTGTTTTTT.

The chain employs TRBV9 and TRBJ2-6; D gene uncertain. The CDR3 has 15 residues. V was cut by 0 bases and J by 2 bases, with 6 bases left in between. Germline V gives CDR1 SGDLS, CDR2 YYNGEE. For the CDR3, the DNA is TGTGCCAGCAGCGTAGCTACCCCTGGGGCCAACGTCCTGACTTTC. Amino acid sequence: CASSVATPGANVLTF.

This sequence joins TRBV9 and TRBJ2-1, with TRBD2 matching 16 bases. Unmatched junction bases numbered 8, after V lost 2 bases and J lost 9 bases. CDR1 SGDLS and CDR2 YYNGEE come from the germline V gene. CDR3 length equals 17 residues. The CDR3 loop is CASSVWAGTSGRAEQFF. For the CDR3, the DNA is TGTGCCAGCAGCGTTTGGGCCGGGACTAGCGGGAGGGCTGAGCAGTTCTTC. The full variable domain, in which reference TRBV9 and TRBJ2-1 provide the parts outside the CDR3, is DSGVTQTPKHLITATGQRVTLRCSPRSGDLSVYWYQQSLDQGLQFLIQYYNGEERAKGNILERFSAQQFPDLHSELNLSSLELGDSALYFCASSVWAGTSGRAEQFFGPGTRLTVL.

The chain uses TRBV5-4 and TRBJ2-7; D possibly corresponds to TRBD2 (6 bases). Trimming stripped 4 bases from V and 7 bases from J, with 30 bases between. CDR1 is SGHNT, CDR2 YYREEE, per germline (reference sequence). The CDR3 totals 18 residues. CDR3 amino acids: CASSPPSPRTIPPREQYF. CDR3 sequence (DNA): TGTGCCAGCAGCCCCCCCTCACCTCGGACTATACCACCCAGAGAGCAGTACTTC.

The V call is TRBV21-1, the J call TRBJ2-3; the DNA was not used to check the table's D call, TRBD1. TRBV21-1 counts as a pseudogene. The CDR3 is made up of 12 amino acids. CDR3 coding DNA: TGTGCCAGCAGCAAAGTGGGCGATACGCAGTATTTT. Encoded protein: CASSKVGDTQYF.

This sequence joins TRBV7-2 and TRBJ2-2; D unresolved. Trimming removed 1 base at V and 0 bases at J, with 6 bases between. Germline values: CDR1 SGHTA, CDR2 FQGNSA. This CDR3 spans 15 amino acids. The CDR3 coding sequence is TGTGCCAGCAGCTTAGTTAGCACGAACACCGGGGAGCTGTTTTTT. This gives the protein CASSLVSTNTGELFF.

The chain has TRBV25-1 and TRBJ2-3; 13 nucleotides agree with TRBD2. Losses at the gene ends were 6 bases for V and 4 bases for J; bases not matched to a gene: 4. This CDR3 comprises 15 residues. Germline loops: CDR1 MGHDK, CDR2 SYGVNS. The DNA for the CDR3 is TGTGCCAGCAGCACTAGCGGGAGGGCCCCAGATACGCAGTATTTT. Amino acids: CASSTSGRAPDTQYF.

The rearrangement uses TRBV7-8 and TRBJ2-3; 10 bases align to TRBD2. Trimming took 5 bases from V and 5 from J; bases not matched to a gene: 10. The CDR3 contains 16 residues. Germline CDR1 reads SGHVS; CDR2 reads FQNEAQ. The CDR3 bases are TGTGCCAGCAGCCGTGACGGGCTAGCGGGAGTAGATACGCAGTATTTT. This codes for CASSRDGLAGVDTQYF.

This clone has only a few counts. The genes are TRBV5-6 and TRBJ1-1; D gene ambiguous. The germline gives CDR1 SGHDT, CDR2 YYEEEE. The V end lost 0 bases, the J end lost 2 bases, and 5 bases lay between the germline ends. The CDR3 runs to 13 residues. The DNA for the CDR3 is TGTGCCAGCAGCTTGGGACACAACACTGAAGCTTTCTTT. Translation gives CASSLGHNTEAFF.

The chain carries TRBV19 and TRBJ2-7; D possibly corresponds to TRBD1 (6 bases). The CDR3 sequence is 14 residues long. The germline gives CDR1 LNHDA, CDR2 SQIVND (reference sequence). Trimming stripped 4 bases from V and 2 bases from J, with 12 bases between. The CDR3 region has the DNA TGTGCCAGTAGTACCCGGGACAAGACCTACGAGCAGTACTTC. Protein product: CASSTRDKTYEQYF.

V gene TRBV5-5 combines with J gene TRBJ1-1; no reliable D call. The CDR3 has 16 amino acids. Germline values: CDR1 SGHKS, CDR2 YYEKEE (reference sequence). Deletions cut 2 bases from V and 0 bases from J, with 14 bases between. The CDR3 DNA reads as TGTGCCAGCAGCTTTCGGGTGCGGGTACTGAACACTGAAGCTTTCTTT. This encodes CASSFRVRVLNTEAFF.